Presented here are 27 T cell receptor beta chains from one specimen sequenced in a study of blood T cell repertoires in COVID-19. The data were produced by immunoSEQ multiplex PCR, yet TCRdb's version contains in-frame clones alone and is incomplete. This sample yields under 200,000 clones, of which approximately 80% are seen a single time; nearly 8% belongs to the top ten. Sequenced input: PBMCs or T cells enriched from blood (not recorded which). The receptors derive from a woman between 50 and 59 years old who had recovered from COVID-19.

In the case of this clone: Sequence at one end of the junction differs from germline and may be a read error. V and J are TRBV19 and TRBJ1-4; D call uncertain. This CDR3 region has 12 residues. Germline V CDR1 and CDR2: LNHDA, SQIVND (reference sequence). The CDR3 bases are TGTGCCAGTATGTCGCCGGGATTTAGGGAGGTTTTT. Encoded protein: CASMSPGFREVF.

The rearrangement uses TRBV7-9 and TRBJ1-1; a weak D match, TRBD1 (5 bases). The length of the CDR3 is 12 residues. Per the germline V gene, CDR1 is SEHNR and CDR2 is FQNEAQ (reference sequence). The V and J ends lost 5 bases and 3 bases respectively, with 7 bases between them. The CDR3 nucleotides are TGTGCCAGCAGCCAGGGCGACACTGAAGCTTTCTTT. Residues: CASSQGDTEAFF.

In this sample, this clone turned up a few times. The chain couples TRBV11-1 to TRBJ2-7, with a weak D call TRBD1 (5 bases). Trimming took 2 bases from V and 0 from J, leaving 11 bases between them. CDR1 and CDR2 from the germline V gene are SGHAT and FQDESV (reference sequence). The CDR3 extends over 15 amino acids. The CDR3 coding sequence is TGTGCCAGCAGCTTAAATCAGGGTAGCTCCTACGAGCAGTACTTC. Protein product: CASSLNQGSSYEQYF.

The V call is TRBV19, the J call TRBJ1-5; maybe TRBD1 (5 bases). With 8 bases removed from V and 4 bases from J, the gap between germline ends came to 15 bases. Looked up from germline, CDR1 is LNHDA and CDR2 is SQIVND (reference sequence). CDR3 length equals 14 residues. Here the CDR3 DNA reads TGTGCCAGTTGTCCCAGGGCCAGTAATCAGCCCCAGCATTTT. This translates into CASCPRASNQPQHF.

V is TRBV10-3 and J is TRBJ2-2, with a possible D match to TRBD1 (5 bases). The CDR3 has 14 residues. V was clipped by 0 bases and J by 3 bases, with 5 bases between them. The germline CDR1 and CDR2 sequences are ENHRY and SYGVKD. CDR3 region: CAISESRDTGELFF. The CDR3 coding sequence is TGTGCCATCAGTGAGTCCAGGGACACCGGGGAGCTGTTTTTT.

The rearrangement links TRBV4-2 to TRBJ1-1; possible D gene TRBD1, 6 bases. The V gene's germline CDR1 is LGHNA and CDR2 YNFKEQ. The germline V and J ends were trimmed by 0 bases and 10 bases, with 18 bases remaining between them. The CDR3 contains 15 residues. CDR3 DNA: TGTGCCAGCAGCCAAGATCTGGGGTCAGGGGTAGTAGCTTTCTTT. It translates to CASSQDLGSGVVAFF.

The genes are TRBV3-1 (or the pseudogene TRBV3-2) and TRBJ1-1; the D gene is possibly TRBD1 (5 bases). CDR3 length: 16 residues. The V end lost 4 bases, the J end lost 4 bases, and 19 bases lay between the germline ends. Germline CDR1 is LGHDT and CDR2 is YNNKEL (reference sequence). The CDR3 is CASSLQGNSYGTEAFF. In DNA form, the CDR3 reads TGTGCCAGCAGCCTCCAGGGAAACAGTTATGGCACTGAAGCTTTCTTT.

This clone came up a few times. The V gene is TRBV6-2 or TRBV6-3, the J gene TRBJ1-5, with 8 bases identical to TRBD1. With V trimmed by 6 bases and J by 6 bases, 13 bases remained unmatched. Germline CDR1 and CDR2: MNHEY and SVGEGT. The CDR3 spans 16 residues. The CDR3 reads CASSPAGGAVGQPQHF. DNA of the CDR3: TGTGCCAGCAGCCCTGCAGGGGGCGCGGTGGGTCAGCCCCAGCATTTT.

The chain carries TRBV4-3 and TRBJ2-1, with 8 bases fitting TRBD2. With V trimmed by 1 base and J by 0 bases, 14 bases remained unmatched. The germline V gene has CDR1 LGHNA and CDR2 YSLEER. This CDR3 is 20 amino acids long. The CDR3 sequence is CASSQVSGLGVQSSYNEQFF. The CDR3 DNA follows: TGCGCCAGCAGCCAAGTATCGGGACTAGGGGTCCAAAGCTCCTACAATGAGCAGTTCTTC.

This clone was seen more than once but under ten times. The genes are TRBV6-5 and TRBJ1-1; possible D gene TRBD1, 5 bases. CDR3 length equals 15 residues. V was pared by 6 bases and J by 0 bases, with 14 bases between. Germline-derived CDR1 and CDR2 are MNHEY and SVGAGI. CDR3 region: CASRETVLMNTEAFF. The CDR3, as DNA: TGTGCCAGCAGGGAGACAGTTCTCATGAACACTGAAGCTTTCTTT.

The chain carries TRBV15 and TRBJ1-2, with TRBD1 matching over 7 bases. Germline V CDR1 and CDR2: LNHNV, YYDKDF (reference sequence). The CDR3 is 13 residues long. The J segment lost 3 bases and the V segment lost 3 bases, leaving 1 base of the junction unmatched. CDR3 nucleotides: TGTGCCACCAGCAGTGGACAGGACTATGGCTACACCTTC. It encodes CATSSGQDYGYTF.

The rearrangement links TRBV24-1 to TRBJ2-2; 11 nucleotides line up with TRBD2. CDR1 is KGHDR, CDR2 SFDVKD, per germline. This CDR3 has 15 residues. The J segment lost 6 bases and the V segment lost 7 bases, leaving 6 bases of the junction unmatched. The DNA of the CDR3 is TGTGCCACCAGAGGGACTAGCGGAGGGTCCGGGGAGCTGTTTTTT. Its protein is CATRGTSGGSGELFF.

This chain joins TRBV14 and TRBJ2-1, with D tentatively TRBD2 (7 bases). The CDR3 is 15 residues long. The germline V gene has CDR1 SGHDN and CDR2 FVKESK. V dropped 6 bases and J dropped 2 bases, with 14 bases sitting between them. The CDR3 here is CASRGSGGPYNEQFF. In DNA, the CDR3 is TGTGCCAGCAGAGGTTCGGGGGGCCCCTACAATGAGCAGTTCTTC.

CDR3 region: CASSQARQGYAEAFF. In DNA form, the CDR3 reads TGTGCCAGCAGCCAAGCCCGACAGGGGTACGCTGAAGCTTTCTTT. The rearrangement links TRBV4-2 to TRBJ1-1; 8 bases match TRBD1. The germline gives CDR1 LGHNA, CDR2 YNFKEQ. V lost 1 base to trimming and J lost 6 bases; unmatched junction nucleotides: 7. This CDR3 has 15 residues.

This chain joins TRBV6-5 and TRBJ2-3; 7 positions agree with TRBD1. With 2 bases clipped from V and 5 bases from J, the junction kept 4 bases outside the gene matches. CDR3 length: 14 residues. Germline-derived CDR1 and CDR2 are MNHEY and SVGAGI. In DNA, the CDR3 is TGTGCCAGCAGTTACCGACAGGGAAGAGATACGCAGTATTTT. It codes for CASSYRQGRDTQYF.

The V call is TRBV18, the J call TRBJ1-1; D is perhaps TRBD1 (5 bases). Deletions cut 8 bases from V and 4 bases from J, with 17 bases between. This CDR3 comprises 14 residues. From germline, CDR1 is KGHSH and CDR2 LQKENI. CDR3 in DNA: TGTGCCAGCACCACCGCCCAGGGTTCCACTGAAGCTTTCTTT. Amino acids: CASTTAQGSTEAFF.

This sequence joins TRBV18 and TRBJ1-2; D gene ambiguous. CDR1 is KGHSH and CDR2 is LQKENI in the germline V gene. This CDR3 region has 14 residues. V lost 0 bases to trimming and J lost 6 bases, with 11 bases between them. CDR3: CASSPPGDPNGYTF. The CDR3 coding sequence is TGTGCCAGCTCACCACCGGGAGATCCTAATGGCTACACCTTC.

This clone was observed a few times. The V and J genes are TRBV7-2 and TRBJ2-7, with D possibly TRBD1 on 5 matching bases. CDR3 length: 15 amino acids. CDR1 and CDR2 from the germline V gene are SGHTA and FQGNSA. V gave up 0 bases and J gave up 4 bases, with 13 bases separating them. CDR3 residues: CASSLAQGNLYEQYF. The DNA for the CDR3 is TGTGCCAGCAGCTTAGCCCAGGGCAACCTATACGAGCAGTACTTC. The complete variable domain, with remaining parts taken from reference TRBV7-2 and TRBJ2-7, reads GAGVSQSPSNKVTEKGKDVELRCDPISGHTALYWYRQSLGQGLEFLIYFQGNSAPDKSGLPSDRFSAERTGGSVSTLTIQRTQQEDSAVYLCASSLAQGNLYEQYFGPGTRLTVT.

The genes are TRBV28 and TRBJ1-2, with TRBD1 matching over 9 bases. CDR1 and CDR2 (germline): MDHEN, SYDVKM. V shed 1 base, J shed 4 bases, and the junction held 1 base outside the gene matches. The CDR3 sequence is 14 residues long. This CDR3 is CASSLLGQGYGYTF. CDR3 nucleotides: TGTGCCAGCAGTTTATTGGGACAGGGCTATGGCTACACCTTC.

V is TRBV5-5 and J is TRBJ2-5; D possibly corresponds to TRBD1 (9 bases). The germline V and J ends were trimmed by 4 bases and 0 bases, with 19 bases remaining between them. This CDR3 has 17 amino acids. Germline V gene data show CDR1 as SGHKS and CDR2 as YYEKEE (reference sequence). CDR3 protein: CASSPYGGDRDQETQYF. CDR3 nucleotide sequence: TGTGCCAGCAGCCCATACGGGGGGGACAGGGACCAAGAGACCCAGTACTTC.

The rearrangement uses TRBV27 and TRBJ2-1; possibly TRBD2 for D (6 bases). Trimming pared 0 bases from V and 0 bases from J, leaving 6 bases between. CDR3 length: 15 residues. CDR1 and CDR2 from the germline V gene are MNHEY and SMNVEV (reference sequence). CDR3 nucleotides: TGTGCCAGCAGTTTATCTAGCGGCTCCTACAATGAGCAGTTCTTC. Translating it yields CASSLSSGSYNEQFF.

The chain joins TRBV18 to TRBJ1-1; 12 bases are shared with TRBD1. This CDR3 contains 17 residues. Per germline, CDR1 KGHSH and CDR2 LQKENI. Trimming took 4 bases from V and 0 from J; bases not matched to a gene: 6. DNA for the CDR3: TGTGCCAGCTCACGGGACCGGGACAGGGGGCTGAACACTGAAGCTTTCTTT. Translation gives CASSRDRDRGLNTEAFF.

This clone showed up just once. As DNA, the CDR3 is TGTGCCAGCAGTTTAGCGGGAGGGCCGTTCGAGCAGTACTTC. Translating gives CASSLAGGPFEQYF. This sequence joins TRBV28 and TRBJ2-7; 9 positions match TRBD2. Trimming removed 2 bases from V and 6 bases from J; junction bases left unmatched: 5. CDR1 and CDR2 (germline): MDHEN, SYDVKM. The CDR3 totals 14 residues.

This rearrangement joins TRBV7-2 to TRBJ2-3; 7 nucleotides align to TRBD2. The V and J ends lost 1 base and 2 bases, in that order; junction bases with no gene match: 6. CDR3 length: 16 amino acids. CDR1 SGHTA and CDR2 FQGNSA come from the germline V gene. CDR3 protein: CASSLGSSGYTDTQYF. The CDR3, as DNA: TGTGCCAGCAGCTTAGGGTCTAGCGGATACACAGATACGCAGTATTTT.

This chain joins TRBV3-1 (or the pseudogene TRBV3-2) and TRBJ2-7, with D perhaps TRBD1 (5 bases). Germline-derived CDR1 and CDR2 are LGHDT and YNNKEL (reference sequence). This CDR3 spans 16 amino acids. Trimming removed 3 bases at V and 3 bases at J, with 18 bases between. The CDR3 region is CASSHNLDSIIYEQYF. For the CDR3, the DNA is TGTGCCAGCAGCCACAACCTCGACAGTATTATCTACGAGCAGTACTTC.

The CDR3 sequence: CASSSSAGLYGYTF. CDR3 DNA: TGTGCCAGCAGTTCCTCGGCAGGTTTATATGGCTACACCTTC. V usage is TRBV28 and J usage is TRBJ1-2; D remains ambiguous. The CDR3 loop spans 14 amino acids. Germline CDR1 MDHEN, CDR2 SYDVKM. V lost 4 bases and J 5 bases, leaving 14 bases between the germline ends.

The chain links TRBV11-2 to TRBJ1-1; D possibly corresponds to TRBD1 (5 bases). The CDR3 contains 15 residues. Deletions cut 2 bases from V and 10 bases from J, with 20 bases between. Germline V gene sequence: CDR1 SGHAT, CDR2 FQNNGV. The CDR3: CASSLTRQWGSGAFF. The CDR3 nucleotides read TGTGCCAGCAGCTTAACGAGACAGTGGGGTTCGGGAGCTTTCTTT.